These 18 T cell receptor beta chains share one sample of origin, sequenced in a study of blood T cell repertoires in COVID-19. The assay was immunoSEQ multiplex PCR, and TCRdb's table has in-frame clones only and misses some. This sample yields more than 300,000 clones, of which roughly 91% are seen a single time; around 9% belongs to the top ten. Sequenced input: PBMCs or T cells enriched from blood (not recorded which). The receptors shown here come from a young woman who had recovered from COVID-19.

The V and J genes are TRBV10-3 and TRBJ2-3, with D tentatively TRBD1 (5 bases). V lost 6 bases and J lost 5, with 9 bases in between. Germline lookup yields CDR1 ENHRY and CDR2 SYGVKD. The CDR3 contains 12 residues. The CDR3 spells CAIRAGLDTQYF. For the CDR3, the DNA is TGTGCCATCAGGGCAGGGTTAGATACGCAGTATTTT.

The chain couples TRBV5-1 to TRBJ1-3; 7 positions match TRBD1. V lost 2 bases to trimming and J lost 1 base; unmatched junction nucleotides: 9. Germline V lookup: CDR1 SGHRS, CDR2 YFSETQ. The CDR3 spans 17 residues. CDR3 protein: CASSFSTGANSGNTIYF. The CDR3 nucleotides read TGCGCCAGCAGCTTTTCAACAGGGGCCAATTCTGGAAACACCATATATTTT. Filled out from reference TRBV5-1 and TRBJ1-3, the complete variable domain reads KAGVTQTPRYLIKTRGQQVTLSCSPISGHRSVSWYQQTPGQGLQFLFEYFSETQRNKGNFPGRFSGRQFSNSRSEMNVSTLELGDSALYLCASSFSTGANSGNTIYFGEGSWLTVV.

The V call is TRBV6-4, the J call TRBJ1-4; D remains ambiguous. V lost 9 bases to trimming and J lost 5 bases, with 7 bases between them. CDR3 length equals 11 residues. Germline CDR1 reads MRHNA; CDR2 reads SNTAGT. The CDR3 protein is CARLWNEKLFF. The CDR3 DNA is TGTGCCAGACTGTGGAATGAAAAACTGTTTTTT.

The chain couples TRBV2 to TRBJ1-1, with D maybe TRBD1 (5 bases). Trimming removed 2 bases from V and 4 bases from J, with 11 bases in between. The CDR3 length is 14 residues. The germline V gene has CDR1 SNHLY and CDR2 FYNNEI. The CDR3 reads CASSERTQGTEAFF. The DNA for the CDR3 is TGTGCCAGCAGTGAACGAACCCAGGGCACTGAAGCTTTCTTT.

This clone showed up just once. This rearrangement joins TRBV10-3 to TRBJ1-2; the D is unclear. Trimming removed 8 bases at V and 4 bases at J, with 11 bases between. The germline V gene has CDR1 ENHRY and CDR2 SYGVKD. The CDR3 has 12 amino acids. The CDR3 loop reads CAIGQHSYGYTF. The CDR3 DNA is TGTGCCATCGGGCAGCATTCCTATGGCTACACCTTC.

This chain joins TRBV7-9 and TRBJ1-2; D may be TRBD1 (5 bases). CDR3 length equals 13 residues. The V gene lost 3 bases and the J gene lost 6 bases, with 11 bases spanning the gap. Per germline, CDR1 SEHNR and CDR2 FQNEAQ (reference sequence). This chain's CDR3 is CASSLDWGDGYTF. Written as DNA, the CDR3 is TGTGCCAGCAGCTTGGACTGGGGGGATGGCTACACCTTC.

The chain carries TRBV7-2 and TRBJ1-4; 7 nucleotides align to TRBD1. With V trimmed by 5 bases and J by 8 bases, 5 bases remained unmatched. The V gene's germline CDR1 is SGHTA and CDR2 FQGNSA. The length of the CDR3 is 13 residues. CDR3 region: CASSQGTDEKLFF. The DNA of the CDR3 is TGTGCCAGCAGCCAGGGGACAGACGAAAAACTGTTTTTT.

The V call is TRBV27, the J call TRBJ2-2; TRBD1 is a possible D gene (5 bases). CDR3 size: 17 residues. V was trimmed by 3 bases and J by 0 bases, leaving 14 bases between them. The germline V gene has CDR1 MNHEY and CDR2 SMNVEV (reference sequence). The CDR3 coding sequence is TGTGCCAGCAGTTTCGATCGCCCGACAGCGAACACCGGGGAGCTGTTTTTT. It specifies CASSFDRPTANTGELFF.

The CDR3 nucleotides read TGCGCCAGCAGCTCCGGGACACGGACTGAAGCTTTCTTT. Its translation: CASSSGTRTEAFF. This chain joins TRBV5-1 and TRBJ1-1, with D possibly TRBD1 on 6 matching bases. This CDR3 contains 13 residues. Looked up from germline, CDR1 is SGHRS and CDR2 is YFSETQ. Trimming stripped 3 bases from V and 5 bases from J, with 11 bases between. Combining the CDR3 with reference TRBV5-1 and TRBJ1-1 gives the whole variable domain KAGVTQTPRYLIKTRGQQVTLSCSPISGHRSVSWYQQTPGQGLQFLFEYFSETQRNKGNFPGRFSGRQFSNSRSEMNVSTLELGDSALYLCASSSGTRTEAFFGQGTRLTVV.

The V gene is TRBV18, the J gene TRBJ1-5; 10 bases line up with TRBD1. This CDR3 contains 16 residues. V trimming: 3 bases; J trimming: 5 bases; junction bases outside the gene matches: 7. Germline V gives CDR1 KGHSH, CDR2 LQKENI. The CDR3 nucleotides read TGTGCCAGCTCACCCTGGGACAGGGGAATAGATCAGCCCCAGCATTTT. Protein product: CASSPWDRGIDQPQHF.

The chain uses TRBV5-1 and TRBJ1-6, with D perhaps TRBD1 (6 bases). Germline-derived CDR1 and CDR2 are SGHRS and YFSETQ. The CDR3 runs 14 residues. Trimming cost V 5 bases and J 7 bases, with 13 bases left between them. The CDR3 sequence is CASSYRAVNSPLHF. CDR3 coding DNA: TGCGCCAGCAGTTACAGGGCGGTAAATTCACCCCTCCACTTT.

The chain uses TRBV13 and TRBJ1-1; 7 bases fit TRBD1. There are 16 residues in the CDR3. V was pared by 5 bases and J by 4 bases, with 13 bases of the junction left unmatched. From germline, CDR1 is PRHDT and CDR2 FYEKMQ (reference sequence). The CDR3 nucleotides are TGTGCCAGCAGCCACTCAGGGGGTTTCCAGGGCACTGAAGCTTTCTTT. It specifies CASSHSGGFQGTEAFF.

The chain recombines TRBV18 with TRBJ2-1, with 9 bases lining up with TRBD1. From germline, CDR1 is KGHSH and CDR2 LQKENI. The CDR3 contains 13 residues. The J segment lost 11 bases and the V segment lost 3 bases, leaving 5 bases of the junction unmatched. The CDR3 spells CASSPRTGDKQFF. The CDR3 bases are TGTGCCAGCTCACCGAGGACAGGGGACAAGCAGTTCTTC.

This chain links TRBV6-5 with TRBJ1-1; 8 nucleotides match TRBD1. CDR3 size: 13 residues. Germline values: CDR1 MNHEY, CDR2 SVGAGI. After removal of 10 bases from V and 0 bases from J, the junction contained 4 bases not matched to a gene. CDR3 nucleotide sequence: TGTGCCACCCTCAGGGGGCTGAACACTGAAGCTTTCTTT. It encodes CATLRGLNTEAFF.

The V gene is TRBV7-9, the J gene TRBJ2-1; 11 bases fit TRBD2. Germline CDR1 is SEHNR and CDR2 is FQNEAQ (reference sequence). With 2 bases clipped from V and 15 bases from J, the junction kept 12 bases outside the gene matches. The CDR3 has 15 amino acids. CDR3 in amino acids: CASSLLLAGGYVLFF. The CDR3 DNA reads as TGTGCCAGCAGCTTACTTCTAGCGGGAGGTTACGTGCTGTTCTTC.

CDR3 sequence reads: CASSSGTGAFAEAFF. In DNA, the CDR3 is TGTGCCAGCAGCTCCGGGACAGGGGCGTTCGCTGAAGCTTTCTTT. The J gene is TRBJ1-1, the V gene TRBV7-2, with 10 bases matching TRBD1. The CDR3 is made up of 15 amino acids. The germline CDR1 and CDR2 sequences are SGHTA and FQGNSA. The V segment lost 4 bases and the J segment 6 bases; nucleotides outside the gene matches: 8. The variable domain in full, completed from reference TRBV7-2 and TRBJ1-1, reads GAGVSQSPSNKVTEKGKDVELRCDPISGHTALYWYRQSLGQGLEFLIYFQGNSAPDKSGLPSDRFSAERTGGSVSTLTIQRTQQEDSAVYLCASSSGTGAFAEAFFGQGTRLTVV.

The chain joins TRBV9 to TRBJ2-1, with unresolved D. This CDR3 is built from 13 residues. Germline-derived CDR1 and CDR2 are SGDLS and YYNGEE. V was pared by 3 bases and J by 9 bases, with 13 bases between. CDR3 bases: TGTGCCAGCAGCGATAGTAAGTACTCTGAGCAGTTCTTC. This gives the protein CASSDSKYSEQFF. Together with reference TRBV9 and TRBJ2-1, the CDR3 gives the full variable domain: DSGVTQTPKHLITATGQRVTLRCSPRSGDLSVYWYQQSLDQGLQFLIQYYNGEERAKGNILERFSAQQFPDLHSELNLSSLELGDSALYFCASSDSKYSEQFFGPGTRLTVL.

The V gene is TRBV10-3, the J gene TRBJ1-2; TRBD1 agrees at 8 bases. The germline CDR1 and CDR2 sequences are ENHRY and SYGVKD. V was pared by 6 bases and J by 0 bases, with 15 bases of the junction left unmatched. The CDR3 is made up of 18 amino acids. CDR3 bases: TGTGCCATCAGGGGGAGCCCGGACAGGGAGACGGCTAACTATGGCTACACCTTC. Its translation: CAIRGSPDRETANYGYTF.